Sequencing of this T cell receptor beta chain was carried out in a study of CD4 and CD8 cells across lung adenocarcinoma regions. TCRdb ran MiXCR on the PCR reads and lists one entry per CDR3 protein. The repertoire holds around 10,000 distinct CDR3 sequences, 35% to 50% seen once, with approximately 20% in the top ten. The CDR3 is 18 amino acids. The germline V gene encodes CDR1 MGHRA and CDR2 YSYEKL. Losses at the gene ends were 4 bases for V and 3 bases for J; bases not matched to a gene: 14. The rearrangement uses TRBV4-1 and TRBJ1-5; 8 bases align to TRBD1. The sequence derives from a female donor with lung adenocarcinoma. The CD4 and CD8 labels of this study may be unreliable. The specimen was CD4+ T cells from the margin of a lung tumor. CDR3 sequence reads: CASSPKTKTGEANQPQHF. The CDR3 DNA is TGCGCCAGCAGCCCAAAAACTAAGACAGGGGAAGCCAATCAGCCCCAGCATTTT.